The 9 T cell receptor beta chains presented below share a single source sample, sequenced in a study of shared clonotypes between healthy human individuals. TCRdb's table, derived via immunoSEQ multiplex PCR, lists solely in-frame clones and lacks some. The table lists some 2.1 million clones, over 85% of them singletons. CD45RO-negative CD8 cells positively selected for CCR7 made up the naive population, which excluded terminally differentiated effector memory CD45RA+ cells. The specimen was naive CD8+ T cells from PBMCs. The source of these receptors is a man between 18 and 35 years old in good health. Some clones in this sample may be carry-over from other donors' samples.

The V call is TRBV5-1, the J call TRBJ2-1; D call uncertain. Germline CDR1 is SGHRS and CDR2 is YFSETQ. The CDR3 spans 15 residues. Trimming removed 1 base at V and 4 bases at J, with 12 bases between. The CDR3 here is CASSLIRDTYNEQFF. The DNA of the CDR3 is TGCGCCAGCAGCTTGATTCGCGATACGTACAATGAGCAGTTCTTC.

The V call is TRBV28, the J call TRBJ1-1; 9 bases are a match to TRBD1. V trimming: 5 bases; J trimming: 4 bases; junction bases outside the gene matches: 20. This CDR3 has 19 residues. In germline, CDR1 is MDHEN, CDR2 SYDVKM. CDR3: CASSPRDILTGTGITEAFF. The CDR3 DNA reads as TGTGCCAGCAGTCCAAGGGACATCTTAACGGGGACAGGGATCACTGAAGCTTTCTTT.

The chain combines TRBV4-3 with TRBJ2-2; D is undetermined. Germline V gene data show CDR1 as LGHNA and CDR2 as YSLEER. The CDR3 is 14 amino acids. V shed 0 bases and J shed 1 base, with 3 bases lying between them. DNA of the CDR3: TGCGCCAGCAGCCAAGATAGGAACACCGGGGAGCTGTTTTTT. It translates to CASSQDRNTGELFF.

The rearrangement uses TRBV28 and TRBJ2-7, with 8 positions matching TRBD2. The germline V gene encodes CDR1 MDHEN and CDR2 SYDVKM. Germline trimming cut 5 bases from V and 4 bases from J; bases unmatched to any gene: 25. This CDR3 is 20 amino acids long. CDR3 sequence: CASSPDSGLALAGGGYEQYF. CDR3 bases: TGTGCCAGCAGTCCGGACAGTGGACTGGCGCTGGCGGGAGGCGGGTACGAGCAGTACTTC.

This rearrangement joins TRBV7-2 to TRBJ2-1; the D gene is possibly TRBD2 (6 bases). V dropped 4 bases and J dropped 7 bases, with 14 bases sitting between them. Germline CDR1 SGHTA, CDR2 FQGNSA. This CDR3 contains 14 residues. CDR3 residues: CASSSSRGINEQFF. The CDR3 coding sequence is TGTGCCAGCAGCTCTAGTCGGGGGATTAATGAGCAGTTCTTC.

The rearrangement links TRBV5-4 to TRBJ2-1, with 7 bases aligning to TRBD1. This CDR3 comprises 15 residues. The V gene end was trimmed by 4 bases and the J gene end by 7 bases; junction bases not matched to a gene: 11. Germline lookup yields CDR1 SGHNT and CDR2 YYREEE (reference sequence). The CDR3 reads CASSPFDRERNEQFF. The CDR3 DNA reads as TGTGCCAGCAGCCCCTTTGACAGGGAGAGAAATGAGCAGTTCTTC.

Notes on this clone: The identical CDR3 is also encoded by other nucleotide sequences in the sample. This rearrangement joins TRBV7-2 to TRBJ1-2; D ambiguous. CDR1 is SGHTA and CDR2 is FQGNSA in the germline V gene. V was shortened by 1 base and J by 7 bases, with 4 bases between the two germline ends. The length of the CDR3 is 11 residues. The DNA of the CDR3 is TGTGCCAGCAGCTTAGGGTTTGGCTACACCTTC. Protein product: CASSLGFGYTF.

J is TRBJ1-2 and V is TRBV14, with 10 bases identical to TRBD1. After removal of 5 bases from V and 6 bases from J, the junction contained 15 bases not matched to a gene. The CDR3 has 17 residues. Germline V CDR1 and CDR2: SGHDN, FVKESK. The CDR3 is CASSDPGQGSIGDGYTF. CDR3 bases: TGTGCCAGCAGCGACCCGGGACAGGGGTCGATTGGGGATGGCTACACCTTC. Supplemented by reference TRBV14 and TRBJ1-2, the full variable domain reads EAGVTQFPSHSVIEKGQTVTLRCDPISGHDNLYWYRRVMGKEIKFLLHFVKESKQDESGMPNNRFLAERTGGTYSTLKVQPAELEDSGVYFCASSDPGQGSIGDGYTFGSGTRLTVV.

On this clone: A read error may produce the germline difference seen at one junction end. This chain links TRBV27 with TRBJ2-7; 9 positions match TRBD2. This CDR3 is 12 amino acids long. Per germline, CDR1 MNHEY and CDR2 SMNVEV (reference sequence). The CDR3 here is CASGTMTHEQYF. CDR3 DNA: TGCGCTAGCGGGACAATGACCCACGAGCAGTACTTC.